A selection of T cell receptor beta chains follows, all from one sample in a study of T cells in Graves' hyperthyroidism and ophthalmopathy. TCRdb processed the multiplex PCR reads anew with MiXCR; each CDR3 protein has one entry. Of 700,000 or so distinct CDR3 sequences in the sample, more than 12% were seen once. The sequenced sample consisted of blood. These receptors all come from a woman aged 45 to 65 with Graves' ophthalmopathy. Each CDR3 is given with its conserved first and last residue.

TRBV30	TRBJ2-1	CAGKPQSRGPQFF
TRBV27	TRBJ2-7	CASSKTRDLYEQYF
TRBV6-2/TRBV6-3	TRBJ2-1	CASRKKPGGSYNEQFF
TRBV20-1	TRBJ2-7	CSANYPGLAGGIYEQYF
TRBV20-1	TRBJ1-3	CSAAGQGENTIYF
TRBV27	TRBJ2-7	CASSLSRGRYEQYF
TRBV4-3	TRBJ2-7	CASSQDHWTNGTYEQYF
TRBV7-2	TRBJ2-7	CASSLGPGRPYEQYF
TRBV18	TRBJ2-7	CASSPSRAGYEQYF
TRBV7-9	TRBJ2-2	CASNFRTSGSVGELFF
TRBV4-1	TRBJ2-2	CASSTWTSGRTGELFF
TRBV24-1	TRBJ2-7	CATGTGLAGYEQYF
TRBV7-3	TRBJ2-5	CASSLIGTTQETQYF
TRBV3-2	TRBJ2-6	CASSPGQGVAGANVLTF
TRBV12-3/TRBV12-4	TRBJ2-7	CASSRTTGYEQYF
TRBV2	TRBJ2-1	CASSGTRGSYNEQFF
TRBV15	TRBJ2-7	CATSRDRRAYEQYF
TRBV6-1	TRBJ1-2	CASRDRASYGYTF
TRBV27	TRBJ2-1	CASSSGGVYNEQFF
TRBV14	TRBJ2-1	CASSQDIFIGAVVSYNEQFF
TRBV5-1	TRBJ1-1	CASSPRTDGYTEAFF
TRBV12-3/TRBV12-4	TRBJ1-4	CASSWTDHNEKLFF
TRBV14	TRBJ1-1	CASSQRGGYSNTEAFF
TRBV4-2	TRBJ2-7	CASSQPDRAYEQYF
TRBV19	TRBJ1-1	CASSIAREAFF